The 20 T cell receptor beta chains below were found in one sample sequenced in a study of blood T cell repertoires in COVID-19. The assay was immunoSEQ multiplex PCR, and TCRdb's table has in-frame clones only and misses some. The sample yields 330,000 or so clones, about nine tenths seen once. Material for sequencing was PBMCs or T cells enriched from blood (not recorded which). These receptors were taken from a young woman who had been exposed to COVID-19.

The chain recombines TRBV5-1 with TRBJ2-7, with TRBD1 identical over 7 bases. This CDR3 has 13 amino acids. Germline V gene data show CDR1 as SGHRS and CDR2 as YFSETQ. With 1 base clipped from V and 8 bases from J, the junction kept 6 bases outside the gene matches. The CDR3 sequence is CASSLQGVNQQYF. The CDR3 DNA is TGCGCCAGCAGCTTGCAGGGGGTAAATCAGCAGTACTTC.

In its sample, this clone was seen once. The germline gene is not matched at one end of the junction; a read error may be the cause. The rearrangement joins TRBV2 to TRBJ2-3; TRBD1 is a possible D gene (5 bases). The CDR3 has 13 amino acids. The germline V gene has CDR1 SNHLY and CDR2 FYNNEI. The CDR3 region is CASSDGTGQHPSF. CDR3 DNA: TGTGCCAGCAGTGATGGAACAGGCCAACACCCTTCCTTT.

The chain employs TRBV29-1 and TRBJ2-1; 7 bases map to TRBD2. This CDR3 region has 16 residues. V trimming: 6 bases; J trimming: 3 bases; junction bases outside the gene matches: 14. CDR1 and CDR2 from the germline V gene are SQVTM and ANQGSEA. CDR3 in amino acids: CSVKTSLADDYNEQFF. CDR3 bases: TGCAGCGTCAAGACCTCCCTAGCGGATGACTACAATGAGCAGTTCTTC.

The chain couples TRBV6-5 to TRBJ2-7; unclear D gene. Germline-derived CDR1 and CDR2 are MNHEY and SVGAGI. The CDR3 spans 16 residues. V dropped 0 bases and J dropped 1 base, with 13 bases sitting between them. This CDR3 reads CASSYSSNGISYEQYF. The CDR3 DNA follows: TGTGCCAGCAGTTACTCGAGTAATGGTATTTCCTACGAGCAGTACTTC.

This clone has only one observation. The chain carries TRBV7-2 and TRBJ2-5, with 11 bases that match TRBD2. The junction had 5 bases not matched to a gene; V was cut back by 8 bases and J by 0 bases. The CDR3 has 15 residues. Germline CDR1 is SGHTA and CDR2 is FQGNSA. The CDR3 here is CASWGLAVNQETQYF. As DNA, the CDR3 is TGTGCCAGCTGGGGACTAGCGGTAAACCAAGAGACCCAGTACTTC.

This clone was counted between two and nine times. This sequence joins TRBV29-1 and TRBJ2-2; weak D call: TRBD2 (6 bases). Germline V gives CDR1 SQVTM, CDR2 ANQGSEA. CDR3 length equals 13 residues. Trimming removed 6 bases from V and 1 base from J, with 9 bases in between. CDR3 in amino acids: CSVAGRNTGELFF. In DNA, the CDR3 is TGCAGCGTGGCGGGACGGAACACCGGGGAGCTGTTTTTT.

The CDR3 coding sequence is TGCAGTGCTAGTTTTGGACAGGGTGTGAACACTGAAGCTTTCTTT. It specifies CSASFGQGVNTEAFF. V is TRBV20-1 and J is TRBJ1-1; 8 bases match TRBD1. The junction had 6 bases not matched to a gene; V was cut back by 3 bases and J by 0 bases. CDR1 DFQATT and CDR2 SNEGSKA come from the germline V gene (reference sequence). This CDR3 is built from 15 residues.

This clone appeared many times. The chain employs TRBV27 and TRBJ2-5; 7 bases are a match to TRBD1. The CDR3 extends over 13 amino acids. Germline lookup yields CDR1 MNHEY and CDR2 SMNVEV (reference sequence). V trimming: 6 bases; J trimming: 5 bases; junction bases outside the gene matches: 6. DNA for the CDR3: TGTGCCAGCAGGACAGGGAGAGAGGAGACCCAGTACTTC. Encoded protein: CASRTGREETQYF.

The J gene is TRBJ1-1, the V gene TRBV29-1, with 8 bases matching TRBD1. The CDR3 loop spans 13 amino acids. The J segment lost 3 bases and the V segment lost 7 bases, leaving 7 bases of the junction unmatched. CDR1 and CDR2 from the germline V gene are SQVTM and ANQGSEA. The CDR3 nucleotides read TGCAGCGGGAGCAGGGGGCATGACACTGAAGCTTTCTTT. Its protein product is CSGSRGHDTEAFF.

The chain uses TRBV2 and TRBJ1-3, with D possibly TRBD1 on 6 matching bases. Looked up from germline, CDR1 is SNHLY and CDR2 is FYNNEI. The CDR3 extends over 16 amino acids. Trimming took off 5 bases at V and 0 bases at J, with 14 bases between the two ends. The CDR3 DNA sequence: TGTGCCAGCAGTACCGGGACAATCCGCTCTGGAAACACCATATATTTT. It encodes CASSTGTIRSGNTIYF.

The V gene is TRBV18, the J gene TRBJ2-7; TRBD1 aligns across 7 bases. Looked up from germline, CDR1 is KGHSH and CDR2 is LQKENI. The ends lost 4 bases at V and 5 bases at J; junction bases unmatched: 8. The CDR3 length is 14 residues. The CDR3 region has the DNA TGTGCCAGCTCACAGACAGGGACCACCGACGAGCAGTACTTC. It encodes CASSQTGTTDEQYF. Variable domain in full (rest from reference TRBV18 and TRBJ2-7): NAGVMQNPRHLVRRRGQEARLRCSPMKGHSHVYWYRQLPEEGLKFMVYLQKENIIDESGMPKERFSAEFPKEGPSILRIQQVVRGDSAAYFCASSQTGTTDEQYFGPGTRLTVT.

This chain links TRBV5-1 with TRBJ2-1, with 11 bases matching TRBD2. This CDR3 is built from 15 residues. Germline assignment: CDR1 SGHRS and CDR2 YFSETQ. The junction had 6 bases not matched to a gene; V was cut back by 1 base and J by 9 bases. The CDR3 region has the DNA TGCGCCAGCAGCTTGCTAGCGGGAGGTTCTCGTGAGCAGTTCTTC. Translating it yields CASSLLAGGSREQFF.

This clone was found once. The chain uses TRBV30 and TRBJ1-2; D gene unclear. V gave up 0 bases and J gave up 2 bases, with 13 bases separating them. From germline, CDR1 is GTSNPN and CDR2 SVGIG (reference sequence). There are 15 residues in the CDR3. Here the CDR3 DNA reads TGTGCCTGGAGTGTTGGGCTACAGACCAACTATGGCTACACCTTC. Protein product: CAWSVGLQTNYGYTF.

Worth noting for this clone: At one end, the junction sequence differs from germline, possibly due to a read error. The genes are TRBV5-8 and TRBJ2-7, with 7 nucleotides matching TRBD1. Germline loops: CDR1 SGHTS, CDR2 YDEGEE. The CDR3 is 11 amino acids. As DNA, the CDR3 is TGTGCCAGCAGCGCACACAGGGGATCGATCTTC. It specifies CASSAHRGSIF.

A single count supports this clone. The rearrangement joins TRBV5-1 to TRBJ1-1, with a possible D match to TRBD1 (5 bases). The CDR3 spans 14 residues. V was pared by 1 base and J by 5 bases, with 12 bases between. Germline V gene data show CDR1 as SGHRS and CDR2 as YFSETQ. CDR3 nucleotides: TGCGCCAGCAGCTTGACGGGGGGGAGGACTGAAGCTTTCTTT. Translating gives CASSLTGGRTEAFF.

A single count supports this clone. J is TRBJ2-1 and V is TRBV7-3; 9 nucleotides line up with TRBD2. V shed 5 bases and J 0 bases; nucleotides not matched to a gene: 5. CDR3 length equals 16 residues. Germline V gene sequence: CDR1 SGHTA, CDR2 FQGTGA. Here the CDR3 reads CASSLISGGSYNEQFF. In nucleotides, the CDR3 is TGTGCCAGCAGCCTCATTAGCGGGGGCTCCTACAATGAGCAGTTCTTC. Variable domain in full (rest from reference TRBV7-3 and TRBJ2-1): GAGVSQTPSNKVTEKGKYVELRCDPISGHTALYWYRQSLGQGPEFLIYFQGTGAADDSGLPNDRFFAVRPEGSVSTLKIQRTERGDSAVYLCASSLISGGSYNEQFFGPGTRLTVL.

The chain uses TRBV13 and TRBJ1-3; TRBD1 matches 7 bases. V dropped 5 bases and J dropped 2; count of bases not matched to a gene: 6. CDR1 PRHDT and CDR2 FYEKMQ come from the germline V gene (reference sequence). This CDR3 contains 15 residues. In DNA, the CDR3 is TGTGCCAGCAGCCTCGAGACAGGGCCTGGAAACACCATATATTTT. Translating gives CASSLETGPGNTIYF.

The chain has TRBV6-6 and TRBJ2-7; weak D call: TRBD2 (6 bases). Germline CDR1 and CDR2: MNHNY and SVGAGI (reference sequence). The CDR3 extends over 15 amino acids. The V end was cut by 2 bases, the J end by 2 bases, with 13 bases between. The DNA for the CDR3 is TGTGCCAGCAGTTACGGCCGGGGACTTACCTACGAGCAGTACTTC. The encoded protein is CASSYGRGLTYEQYF.

The chain is built from TRBV11-3 and TRBJ2-5; D is possibly TRBD2 (5 bases). The germline V and J ends were trimmed by 1 base and 5 bases, with 17 bases remaining between them. Germline CDR1 is SGHNT and CDR2 is YENEEA. CDR3 length: 16 amino acids. CDR3 in DNA: TGTGCCAGCAGCTTAGTGCTAGCTCCTTTGCGGGAGACCCAGTACTTC. It translates to CASSLVLAPLRETQYF.

V and J are TRBV7-9 and TRBJ2-1; 8 nucleotides match TRBD2. V lost 3 bases, J lost 0 bases, and 13 bases stayed unmatched. Germline lookup yields CDR1 SEHNR and CDR2 FQNEAQ (reference sequence). The CDR3 has 19 amino acids. The CDR3 DNA sequence: TGTGCCAGCAGCTTCGCCGGGGGGGCGGGAGTAGGCTCCTACAATGAGCAGTTCTTC. As protein: CASSFAGGAGVGSYNEQFF.